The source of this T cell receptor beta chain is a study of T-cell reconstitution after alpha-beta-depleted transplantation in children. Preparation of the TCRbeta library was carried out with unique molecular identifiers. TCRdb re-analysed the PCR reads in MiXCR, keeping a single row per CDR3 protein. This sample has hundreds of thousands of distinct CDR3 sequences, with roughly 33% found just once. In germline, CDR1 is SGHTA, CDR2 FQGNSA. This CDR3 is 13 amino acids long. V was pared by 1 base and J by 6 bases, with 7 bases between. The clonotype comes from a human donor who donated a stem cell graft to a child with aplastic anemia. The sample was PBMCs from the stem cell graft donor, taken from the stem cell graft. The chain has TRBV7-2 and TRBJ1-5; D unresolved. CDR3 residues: CASSLDNSQPQHF. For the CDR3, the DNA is TGTGCCAGCAGCTTAGATAACAGTCAGCCCCAGCATTTT.